The next 21 T cell receptor beta chains were all read from a single sample in a study of blood T cells in healthy people across ages. Next came a second PCR, run for roughly 7 to 12 cycles, which used a sample-barcoded 5' primer along with a J-beta primer mix. TCRdb independently ran MiXCR on the 5' RACE reads; one entry per CDR3 protein. The table includes about 600,000 distinct CDR3 sequences, around 48% detected once. What was sequenced was blood. These receptors all stem from an older man in good health.

This clonotype was observed at least ten times. The J gene is TRBJ1-1, the V gene TRBV6-6, with D unresolved. Between the trimmed V and J ends, which lost 7 bases and 6 bases, there was a span of 15 bases. This CDR3 region has 13 residues. Germline values: CDR1 MNHNY, CDR2 SVGAGI (reference sequence). CDR3 amino acids: CASTFSVWAEAFF. The CDR3 region has the DNA TGTGCCAGCACCTTCTCCGTTTGGGCTGAAGCTTTCTTT.

The rearrangement links TRBV7-2 to TRBJ1-1; D perhaps matches TRBD1 (5 bases). The germline V gene encodes CDR1 SGHTA and CDR2 FQGNSA. The CDR3 extends over 14 amino acids. Trimming pared 3 bases from V and 4 bases from J, leaving 12 bases between. CDR3 residues: CASSFIGVGTEAFF. In nucleotides, the CDR3 is TGTGCCAGCAGCTTTATAGGGGTCGGCACTGAAGCTTTCTTT.

This clonotype was seen more than once but under ten times. The V call is TRBV6-7, the J call TRBJ2-3; TRBD2 matches 8 bases. TRBV6-7 is an open reading frame whose function is uncertain. The CDR3 sequence is 16 residues long. The V segment lost 10 bases and the J segment 0 bases; nucleotides outside the gene matches: 12. CDR3 region: CAILSGGFLSTDTQYF. The CDR3 DNA is TGTGCCATCCTCAGCGGGGGATTCCTCAGCACAGATACGCAGTATTTT.

This clonotype was recorded once. This chain connects TRBV6-1 to TRBJ2-3; 10 bases align to TRBD2. CDR1 and CDR2 (germline): MNHNS, SASEGT. J was trimmed by 6 bases and V by 6 bases; bases with no gene match: 9. The CDR3 is made up of 15 amino acids. CDR3 nucleotide sequence: TGTGCCAGCAGGGACAGCGGGAGGGCCGGCGATACGCAGTATTTT. This codes for CASRDSGRAGDTQYF.

This chain joins TRBV4-3 and TRBJ1-1; D gene ambiguous. The CDR3 is made up of 14 amino acids. Germline V gene data show CDR1 as LGHNA and CDR2 as YSLEER. V was shortened by 1 base and J by 4 bases, with 10 bases between the two germline ends. CDR3 region: CASSQVRKSTEAFF. The CDR3 nucleotides are TGCGCCAGCAGCCAAGTTAGGAAGAGCACTGAAGCTTTCTTT.

This sequence joins TRBV7-3 and TRBJ2-7; D is unresolved. The DNA end is a closer match to TRBJ2-5, so the J assignment may be wrong. Germline CDR1 reads SGHTA; CDR2 reads FQGTGA. CDR3 length: 13 amino acids. The chain's CDR3 is CASSYGVRETQYF. CDR3 in DNA: TGTGCCAGCAGCTACGGAGTTCGGGAGACCCAGTACTTC.

The chain is built from TRBV9 and TRBJ2-5; 7 bases map to TRBD2. The CDR3 has 16 amino acids. Germline V gene lookup returns CDR1 SGDLS and CDR2 YYNGEE. V trimming: 2 bases; J trimming: 4 bases; junction bases outside the gene matches: 11. The DNA of the CDR3 is TGTGCCAGCAGCGTCGGCGGGAGAAGCGGGGCAGAGACCCAGTACTTC. This translates into CASSVGGRSGAETQYF.

Concerning this clonotype: A much larger clone differs from this one at a single base, so this may be a read error. V gene TRBV6-6 combines with J gene TRBJ2-5; 7 bases are shared with TRBD2. CDR1 MNHNY and CDR2 SVGAGI come from the germline V gene (reference sequence). The length of the CDR3 is 15 residues. As DNA, the CDR3 is TGTGCCAGCAGTCACTCGGGGAGGGAAGGAGAGACCCAGTACTTC. This codes for CASSHSGREGETQYF.

J is TRBJ1-2 and V is TRBV30; a possible D gene is TRBD1 (5 bases). The ends were cut back, 5 bases at V and 7 bases at J, with 11 bases in the middle. Per germline, CDR1 GTSNPN and CDR2 SVGIG (reference sequence). The CDR3 consists of 11 residues. The CDR3 DNA reads TGTGCCTGGCTGCTGGGGGTTGGCTACACCTTC. This sequence encodes CAWLLGVGYTF.

The chain joins TRBV7-9 to TRBJ2-7; perhaps TRBD2 as D (7 bases). CDR3 length: 15 residues. In germline, CDR1 is SEHNR, CDR2 FQNEAQ (reference sequence). Trimming took 1 base from V and 5 from J, leaving 15 bases between them. CDR3 residues: CASSLVTGGWDEQYF. As DNA, the CDR3 is TGTGCCAGCAGCTTAGTTACGGGGGGCTGGGACGAGCAGTACTTC. The full variable domain, completed using reference TRBV7-9 and TRBJ2-7, is DTGVSQNPRHKITKRGQNVTFRCDPISEHNRLYWYRQTLGQGPEFLTYFQNEAQLEKSRLLSDRFSAERPKGSFSTLEIQRTEQGDSAMYLCASSLVTGGWDEQYFGPGTRLTVT.

The table lists this clonotype with a few counts. The chain has TRBV7-9 and TRBJ1-1, with D possibly matching TRBD1 (6 bases). Trimming removed 3 bases from V and 3 bases from J, with 14 bases in between. CDR1 SEHNR and CDR2 FQNEAQ come from the germline V gene (reference sequence). The CDR3 spans 15 residues. The CDR3 DNA follows: TGTGCCAGCAGCTTCAGGGGAATAATGCACACTGAAGCTTTCTTT. Encoded protein: CASSFRGIMHTEAFF.

Only a few counts were recorded for this clonotype. V is TRBV5-1 and J is TRBJ2-1; no clear D gene. V lost 4 bases and J lost 0, with 11 bases in between. The CDR3 covers 15 residues. Germline lookup yields CDR1 SGHRS and CDR2 YFSETQ. CDR3 residues: CASSNNPDSYNEQFF. CDR3 nucleotides: TGCGCCAGCAGCAATAATCCGGACTCCTACAATGAGCAGTTCTTC.

This clonotype turned up a few times. The V and J genes are TRBV20-1 and TRBJ1-2; D remains ambiguous. Germline CDR1 is DFQATT and CDR2 is SNEGSKA (reference sequence). The CDR3 consists of 13 residues. Trimming cost V 3 bases and J 5 bases, with 13 bases left between them. CDR3: CSARARASYGYTF. The DNA of the CDR3 is TGCAGTGCTAGGGCACGGGCCTCTTATGGCTACACCTTC.

This clonotype was detected only a few times. The chain uses TRBV12-3 or TRBV12-4 and TRBJ2-3; 11 bases are a match to TRBD2. V shed 5 bases, J shed 3 bases, and the junction held 7 bases outside the gene matches. The CDR3 spans 16 residues. The chain's CDR3 is CASSRLAGGMTDTQYF. The DNA of the CDR3 is TGTGCCAGCAGTCGTCTAGCGGGAGGTATGACAGATACGCAGTATTTT.

This clonotype was found a few times. V and J are TRBV30 and TRBJ2-3; 7 nucleotides agree with TRBD2. The germline gives CDR1 GTSNPN, CDR2 SVGIG (reference sequence). V was clipped by 8 bases and J by 5 bases; unmatched bases: 10. This CDR3 region has 13 residues. CDR3 loop: CAGHAGVVDTQYF. CDR3 sequence (DNA): TGTGCCGGCCACGCGGGGGTCGTAGATACGCAGTATTTT.

This clonotype has a count of ten or more. The chain recombines TRBV6-5 with TRBJ2-7; 10 nucleotides agree with TRBD2. The V gene's germline CDR1 is MNHEY and CDR2 SVGAGI. CDR3 length equals 14 residues. V lost 5 bases, J lost 4 bases, and 5 bases stayed unmatched. The CDR3 DNA is TGTGCCAGCAGTAGAAGCGGGAGGGCGTACGAGCAGTACTTC. Translation gives CASSRSGRAYEQYF.

This chain uses TRBV7-2 with TRBJ2-3; no firm D call. Deletions cut 1 base from V and 2 bases from J, with 10 bases between. In germline, CDR1 is SGHTA, CDR2 FQGNSA. This CDR3 comprises 15 residues. The CDR3 sequence: CASSLGRAVTDTQYF. For the CDR3, the DNA is TGTGCCAGCAGCTTAGGACGCGCTGTCACAGATACGCAGTATTTT.

This clonotype was observed a handful of times. The V and J genes are TRBV20-1 and TRBJ2-7, with 11 bases fitting TRBD2. Trimming removed 3 bases from V and 2 bases from J; junction bases left unmatched: 6. The CDR3 spans 15 residues. Germline CDR1 and CDR2: DFQATT and SNEGSKA (reference sequence). This chain's CDR3 is CSASGGTSGTYEQYF. Written as DNA, the CDR3 is TGCAGTGCTAGTGGGGGGACTAGCGGTACCTACGAGCAGTACTTC.

The rearrangement joins TRBV20-1 to TRBJ2-5; 9 bases line up with TRBD1. The DNA end favors TRBJ2-7, so the J call may be wrong. The CDR3 runs 16 residues. The germline V gene has CDR1 DFQATT and CDR2 SNEGSKA (reference sequence). CDR3 DNA sequence: TGCAGTGCTAGATCGGGACAGGGTGTTTCGGTCTTCGAGCAGTACTTC. Translating it yields CSARSGQGVSVFEQYF.

This clonotype was detected a few times. The chain links TRBV7-2 to TRBJ2-7; 11 nucleotides line up with TRBD1. J was trimmed by 5 bases and V by 5 bases; bases with no gene match: 5. The V gene's germline CDR1 is SGHTA and CDR2 FQGNSA. The CDR3 length is 14 residues. As DNA, the CDR3 is TGTGCCAGCAGCAAACGGACAGGGGGCAACGAGCAGTACTTC. This codes for CASSKRTGGNEQYF. The full variable domain, with the rest looked up from reference TRBV7-2 and TRBJ2-7, is GAGVSQSPSNKVTEKGKDVELRCDPISGHTALYWYRQSLGQGLEFLIYFQGNSAPDKSGLPSDRFSAERTGGSVSTLTIQRTQQEDSAVYLCASSKRTGGNEQYFGPGTRLTVT.

The chain has TRBV12-3 or TRBV12-4 and TRBJ1-1; 7 bases map to TRBD1. V trimming: 3 bases; J trimming: 1 base; junction bases outside the gene matches: 5. CDR3 length equals 15 residues. Written as DNA, the CDR3 is TGTGCCAGCAGTTTCCGGACAGGCCCGAACACTGAAGCTTTCTTT. It is translated as CASSFRTGPNTEAFF.